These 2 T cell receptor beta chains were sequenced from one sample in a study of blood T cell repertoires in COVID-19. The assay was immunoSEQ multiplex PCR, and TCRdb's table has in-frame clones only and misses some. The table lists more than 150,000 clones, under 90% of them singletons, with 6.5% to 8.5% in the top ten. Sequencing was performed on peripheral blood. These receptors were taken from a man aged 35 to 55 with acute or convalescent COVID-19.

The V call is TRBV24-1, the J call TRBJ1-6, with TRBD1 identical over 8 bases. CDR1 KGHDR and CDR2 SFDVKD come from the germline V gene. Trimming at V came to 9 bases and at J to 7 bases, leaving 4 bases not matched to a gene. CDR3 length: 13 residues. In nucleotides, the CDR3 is TGTGCCACCGGACAGGGAGCGAATTCACCCCTCCACTTT. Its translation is CATGQGANSPLHF.

The CDR3 here is CASSLSSGGAGTQYF. CDR3 sequence (DNA): TGTGCCAGCAGCTTATCTAGCGGGGGGGCAGGTACGCAGTATTTT. The J gene is TRBJ2-3, the V gene TRBV7-6, with 12 bases lining up with TRBD2. The V gene end was trimmed by 2 bases and the J gene end by 8 bases; junction bases not matched to a gene: 5. Germline V lookup: CDR1 SGHVS, CDR2 FNYEAQ. The CDR3 has 15 amino acids.